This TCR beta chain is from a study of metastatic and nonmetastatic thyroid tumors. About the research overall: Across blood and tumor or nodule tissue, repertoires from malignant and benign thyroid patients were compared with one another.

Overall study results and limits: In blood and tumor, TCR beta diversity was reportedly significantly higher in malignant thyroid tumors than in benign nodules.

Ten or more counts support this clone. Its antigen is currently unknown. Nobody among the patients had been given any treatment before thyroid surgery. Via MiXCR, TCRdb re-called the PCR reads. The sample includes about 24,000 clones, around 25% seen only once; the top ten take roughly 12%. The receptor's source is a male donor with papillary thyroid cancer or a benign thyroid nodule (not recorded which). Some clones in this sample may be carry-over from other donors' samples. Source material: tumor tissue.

The CDR3 spells CASSFSTGGGNQPQHF. Written as DNA, the CDR3 is TGTGCCAGCAGCTTTTCAACAGGGGGCGGCAATCAGCCCCAGCATTTT. The chain combines TRBV7-9 with TRBJ1-5; 9 bases match TRBD1. The V and J ends lost 3 bases and 2 bases, in that order; junction bases with no gene match: 5. Germline loops: CDR1 SEHNR, CDR2 FQNEAQ (reference sequence). This CDR3 has 16 residues.